This T cell receptor beta chain was recorded in a study of T cell repertoires in cytomegalovirus infection. Each CDR3 protein is one row after TCRdb ran MiXCR on the reads. Found here are approximately 220,000 distinct CDR3 sequences, 35% to 45% of them singletons; the top ten hold roughly three fifths. Details on this clonotype: Its antigen is as yet unknown.

Germline V gene lookup returns CDR1 SGHRS and CDR2 YFSETQ. Trimming stripped 0 bases from V and 4 bases from J, with 13 bases between. This CDR3 has 16 residues. Sequencing was performed on CD8+ T cells from cultured PBMCs, taken from culture after CMV antigen stimulation. The origin of this receptor is a human donor in good health (CMV status not recorded). Some clones in this sample may be carry-over from other donors' samples. The chain uses TRBV5-1 and TRBJ2-2; D gene uncertain. DNA for the CDR3: TGCGCCAGCAGCTTGGCTCGGACCTCTCGCACCGGGGAGCTGTTTTTT. Translated: CASSLARTSRTGELFF.